This T cell receptor (beta chain) was identified in a study of technical replicates of blood from a handful of donors. Only in-frame clones appear in the TCRdb table, and some are missing; sequencing was by immunoSEQ multiplex PCR. The repertoire consists of about 56,000 clones, with about 95% occurring once and the leading ten covering around 3.2%. Germline trimming cut 7 bases from V and 4 bases from J; bases unmatched to any gene: 16. CDR1 and CDR2 from the germline V gene are SQVTM and ANQGSEA. The CDR3 extends over 16 amino acids. Material: PBMCs. This receptor was obtained from a human donor in good health. Some clones in this sample may be carry-over from other donors' samples. The rearrangement links TRBV29-1 to TRBJ2-7; 10 nucleotides line up with TRBD1. The CDR3 sequence is CSALRGTGDLGYEQYF. CDR3 in DNA: TGCAGCGCCCTCAGGGGGACAGGGGATCTTGGATACGAGCAGTACTTC.